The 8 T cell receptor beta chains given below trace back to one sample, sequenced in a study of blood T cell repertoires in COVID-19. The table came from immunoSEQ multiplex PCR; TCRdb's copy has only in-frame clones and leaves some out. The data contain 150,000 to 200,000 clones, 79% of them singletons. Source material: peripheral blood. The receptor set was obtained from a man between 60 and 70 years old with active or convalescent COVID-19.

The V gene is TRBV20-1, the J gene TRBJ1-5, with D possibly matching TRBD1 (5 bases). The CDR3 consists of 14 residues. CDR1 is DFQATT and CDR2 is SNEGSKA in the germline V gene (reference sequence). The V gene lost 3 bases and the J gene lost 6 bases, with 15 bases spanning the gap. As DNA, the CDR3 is TGCAGTGCTAGTAAGGGAGGGGAGGGTCAGCCCCAGCATTTT. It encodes CSASKGGEGQPQHF.

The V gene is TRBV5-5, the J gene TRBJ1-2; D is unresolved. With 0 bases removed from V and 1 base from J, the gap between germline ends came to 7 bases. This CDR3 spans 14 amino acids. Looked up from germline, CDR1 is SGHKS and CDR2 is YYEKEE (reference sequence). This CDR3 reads CASSLDYLNYGYTF. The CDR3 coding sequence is TGTGCCAGCAGCTTGGATTATCTTAACTATGGCTACACCTTC.

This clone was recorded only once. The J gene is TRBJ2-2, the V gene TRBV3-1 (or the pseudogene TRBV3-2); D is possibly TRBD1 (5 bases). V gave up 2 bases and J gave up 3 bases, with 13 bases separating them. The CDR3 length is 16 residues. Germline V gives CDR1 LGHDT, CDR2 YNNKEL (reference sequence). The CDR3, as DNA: TGTGCCAGCAGCCAACTTCATGGGGCCTACACCGGGGAGCTGTTTTTT. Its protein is CASSQLHGAYTGELFF.

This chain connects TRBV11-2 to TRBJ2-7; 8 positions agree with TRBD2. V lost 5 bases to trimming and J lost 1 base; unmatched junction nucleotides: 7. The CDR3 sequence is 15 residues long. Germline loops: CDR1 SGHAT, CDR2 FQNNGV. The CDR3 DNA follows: TGTGCCAGCAGCAAATACGGGGGGGGATCCTACGAGCAGTACTTC. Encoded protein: CASSKYGGGSYEQYF.

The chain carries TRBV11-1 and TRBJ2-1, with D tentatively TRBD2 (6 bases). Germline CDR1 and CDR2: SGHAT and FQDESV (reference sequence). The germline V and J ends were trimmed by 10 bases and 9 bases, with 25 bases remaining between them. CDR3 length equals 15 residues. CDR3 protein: CANGIKRRALVEQFF. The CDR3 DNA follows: TGTGCCAACGGGATTAAGAGGAGGGCCCTCGTTGAGCAGTTCTTC.

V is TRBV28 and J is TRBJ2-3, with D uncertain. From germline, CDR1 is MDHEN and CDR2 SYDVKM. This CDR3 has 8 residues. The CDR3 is CVSDTQYF. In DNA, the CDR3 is TGTGTATCAGATACGCAGTATTTT.

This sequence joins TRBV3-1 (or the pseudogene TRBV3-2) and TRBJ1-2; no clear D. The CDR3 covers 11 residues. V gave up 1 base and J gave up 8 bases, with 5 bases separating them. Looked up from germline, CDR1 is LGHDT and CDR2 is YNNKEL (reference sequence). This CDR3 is CASSQGIGYTF. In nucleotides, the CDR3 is TGTGCCAGCAGCCAAGGTATCGGCTACACCTTC.

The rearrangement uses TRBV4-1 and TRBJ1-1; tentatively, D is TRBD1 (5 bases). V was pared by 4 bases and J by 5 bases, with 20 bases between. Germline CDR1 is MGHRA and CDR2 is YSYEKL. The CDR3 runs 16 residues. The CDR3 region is CASSLIEGRGGTEAFF. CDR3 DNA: TGCGCCAGCAGCCTAATAGAGGGGAGGGGCGGAACTGAAGCTTTCTTT.